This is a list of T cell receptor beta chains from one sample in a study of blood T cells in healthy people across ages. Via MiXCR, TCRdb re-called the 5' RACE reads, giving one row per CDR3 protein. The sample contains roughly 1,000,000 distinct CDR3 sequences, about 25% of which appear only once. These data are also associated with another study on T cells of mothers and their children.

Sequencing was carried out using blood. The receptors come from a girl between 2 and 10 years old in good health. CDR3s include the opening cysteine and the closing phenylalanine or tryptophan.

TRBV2	CASSVAAGDDIQYF
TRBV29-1	CSVDGTSGLGETQYF
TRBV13	CASSLGKGLIQETQYF
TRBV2	CASSGQVPYGYTF
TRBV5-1	CASSLVVGLYHHTWSTEAFF
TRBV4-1	CASSPVGTGTPLIWTLHF
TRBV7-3	CASSPDRTSESISDTQYF
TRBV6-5	CASRQGNLRGKLFF
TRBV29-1	CSVDGNTEAFF
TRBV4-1	CASSQEKRYNEQFF
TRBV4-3	CASSPSLRDSSLTQYF
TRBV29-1	CSVEWDGDYEQYF
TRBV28	CASSLIQANSPLHF
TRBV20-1	CSASLAGGLVTPEQFF
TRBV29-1	CSVVYGLAEYGELFF
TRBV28	CASSPMGRGGYYEQYF
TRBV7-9	CASSLIDSAYNEQFF
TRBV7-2	CASSFNTQYF
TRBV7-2	CASSLAFHLTGRIEAFF
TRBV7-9	CAITGEDRGFYEQYF
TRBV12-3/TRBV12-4	CASRVEYNEQFF
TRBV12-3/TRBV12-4	CASRSSFRDLPYEQYF
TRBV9	CASSVVAGGSDTQYF
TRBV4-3	CASSQEINFSGANVLTF
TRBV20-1	CSARGDTSTDTQYF
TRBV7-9	CASSLVVHPYEQYF
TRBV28	CASSSPPPGVMYNEQFF
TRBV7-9	CASSYEGDTQYF